This T cell receptor (beta chain) was recorded in a study of T cell responses to AZD1222 COVID-19 vaccine. Overall study findings and caveats: After the peak T cell response, and only then, were repertoires sampled.

Repertoires were generated with immunoSEQ multiplex PCR, while TCRdb's copy carries only in-frame clones and drops some. The repertoire has 130,000 to 150,000 clones, approximately 91% of them found once; the top ten carry 1.9%. Germline assignment: CDR1 KGHSH and CDR2 LQKENI. The CDR3 runs 13 residues. Trimming removed 4 bases at V and 1 base at J, with 7 bases between. To note about this clone: What it binds is unknown.

This chain joins TRBV18 and TRBJ1-1, with a possible D match to TRBD1 (5 bases). The clonotype comes from an adult who received the AZD1222 COVID-19 vaccine. The sequencing here drew on peripheral blood, taken 28 days after the second AZD1222 dose. The CDR3 bases are TGTGCCAGCTCACGGGGGACGAACACTGAAGCTTTCTTT. It codes for CASSRGTNTEAFF.